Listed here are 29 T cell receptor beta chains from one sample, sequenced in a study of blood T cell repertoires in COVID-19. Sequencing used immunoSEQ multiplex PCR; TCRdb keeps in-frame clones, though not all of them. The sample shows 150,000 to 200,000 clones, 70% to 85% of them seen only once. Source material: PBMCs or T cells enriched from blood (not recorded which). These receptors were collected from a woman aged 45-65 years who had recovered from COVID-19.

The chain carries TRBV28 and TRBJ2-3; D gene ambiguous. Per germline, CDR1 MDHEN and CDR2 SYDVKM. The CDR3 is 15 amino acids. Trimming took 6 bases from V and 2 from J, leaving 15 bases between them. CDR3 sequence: CASSPPTSHTDTQYF. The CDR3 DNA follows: TGTGCCAGCAGCCCCCCAACGAGTCACACAGATACGCAGTATTTT.

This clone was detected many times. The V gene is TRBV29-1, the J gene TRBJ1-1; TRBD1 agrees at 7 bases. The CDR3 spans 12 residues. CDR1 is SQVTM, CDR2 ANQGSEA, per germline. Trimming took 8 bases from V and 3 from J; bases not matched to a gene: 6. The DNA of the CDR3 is TGCAGCTCTACCACAGGGGACACTGAAGCTTTCTTT. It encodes CSSTTGDTEAFF.

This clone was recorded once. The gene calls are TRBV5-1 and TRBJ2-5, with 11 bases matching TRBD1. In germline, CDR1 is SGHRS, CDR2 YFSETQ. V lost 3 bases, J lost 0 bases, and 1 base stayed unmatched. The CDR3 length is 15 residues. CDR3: CASSSGQGDQETQYF. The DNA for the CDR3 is TGCGCCAGCAGCTCGGGACAGGGGGACCAAGAGACCCAGTACTTC.

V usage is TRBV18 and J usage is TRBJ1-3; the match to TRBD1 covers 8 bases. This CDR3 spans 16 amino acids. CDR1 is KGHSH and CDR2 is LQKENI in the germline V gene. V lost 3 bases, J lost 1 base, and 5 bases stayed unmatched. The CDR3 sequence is CASSPTGERSGNTIYF. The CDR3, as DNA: TGTGCCAGCTCACCGACAGGGGAAAGGTCTGGAAACACCATATATTTT.

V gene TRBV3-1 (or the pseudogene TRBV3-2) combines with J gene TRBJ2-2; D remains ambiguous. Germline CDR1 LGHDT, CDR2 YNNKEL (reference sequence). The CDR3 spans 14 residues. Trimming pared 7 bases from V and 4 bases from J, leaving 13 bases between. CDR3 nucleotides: TGTGCCAGCACGAGGCTAGTGGGCACCGGGGAGCTGTTTTTT. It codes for CASTRLVGTGELFF.

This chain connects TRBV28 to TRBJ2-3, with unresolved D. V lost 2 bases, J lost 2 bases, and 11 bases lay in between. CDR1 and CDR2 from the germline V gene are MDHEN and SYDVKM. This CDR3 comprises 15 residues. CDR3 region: CASSLPSLYTDTQYF. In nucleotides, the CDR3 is TGTGCCAGCAGTTTACCTTCTCTTTACACAGATACGCAGTATTTT.

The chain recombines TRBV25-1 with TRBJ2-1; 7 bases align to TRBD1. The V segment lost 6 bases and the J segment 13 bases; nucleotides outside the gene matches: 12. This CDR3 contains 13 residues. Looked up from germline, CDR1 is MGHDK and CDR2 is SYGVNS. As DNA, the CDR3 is TGTGCCAGCAGCCTGGGACAGCTAACAGGTCAGTTCTTC. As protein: CASSLGQLTGQFF.

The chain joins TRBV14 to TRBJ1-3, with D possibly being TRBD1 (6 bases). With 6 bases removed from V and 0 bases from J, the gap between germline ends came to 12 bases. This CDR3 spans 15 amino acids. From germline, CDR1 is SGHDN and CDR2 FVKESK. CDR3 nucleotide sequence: TGTGCCAGCAGTCGACAGGCCCTCTCTGGAAACACCATATATTTT. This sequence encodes CASSRQALSGNTIYF.

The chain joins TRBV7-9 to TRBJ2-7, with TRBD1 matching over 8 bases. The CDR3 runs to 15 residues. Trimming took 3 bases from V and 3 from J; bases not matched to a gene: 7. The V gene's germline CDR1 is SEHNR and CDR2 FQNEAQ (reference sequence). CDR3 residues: CASSFWDRQNYEQYF. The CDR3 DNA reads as TGTGCCAGCAGCTTCTGGGACAGGCAGAACTACGAGCAGTACTTC. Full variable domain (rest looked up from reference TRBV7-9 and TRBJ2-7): DTGVSQNPRHKITKRGQNVTFRCDPISEHNRLYWYRQTLGQGPEFLTYFQNEAQLEKSRLLSDRFSAERPKGSFSTLEIQRTEQGDSAMYLCASSFWDRQNYEQYFGPGTRLTVT.

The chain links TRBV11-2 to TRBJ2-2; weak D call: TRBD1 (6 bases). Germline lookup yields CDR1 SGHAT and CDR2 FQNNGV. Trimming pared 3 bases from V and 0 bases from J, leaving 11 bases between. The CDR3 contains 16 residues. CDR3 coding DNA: TGTGCCAGCAGCTTCTGGGGGCAGGCGAACACCGGGGAGCTGTTTTTT. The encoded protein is CASSFWGQANTGELFF.

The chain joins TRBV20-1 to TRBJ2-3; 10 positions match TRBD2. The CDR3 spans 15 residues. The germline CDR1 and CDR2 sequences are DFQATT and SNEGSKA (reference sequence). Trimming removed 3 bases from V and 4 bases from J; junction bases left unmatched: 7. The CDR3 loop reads CSASGLAGEADTQYF. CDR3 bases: TGCAGTGCTAGTGGGCTAGCGGGAGAGGCAGATACGCAGTATTTT.

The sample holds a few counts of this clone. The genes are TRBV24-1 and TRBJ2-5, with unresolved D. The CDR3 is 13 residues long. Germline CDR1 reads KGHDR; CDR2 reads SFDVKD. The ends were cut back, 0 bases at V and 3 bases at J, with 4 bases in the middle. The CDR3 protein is CATSDLPEETQYF. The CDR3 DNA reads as TGTGCCACCAGTGATTTGCCAGAAGAGACCCAGTACTTC.

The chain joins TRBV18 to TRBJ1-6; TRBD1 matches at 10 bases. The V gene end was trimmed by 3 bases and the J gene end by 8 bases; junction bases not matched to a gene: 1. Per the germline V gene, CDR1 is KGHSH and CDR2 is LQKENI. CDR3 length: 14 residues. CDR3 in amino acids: CASSPDRGYSPLHF. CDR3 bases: TGTGCCAGCTCACCGGACAGGGGGTATTCACCCCTCCACTTT.

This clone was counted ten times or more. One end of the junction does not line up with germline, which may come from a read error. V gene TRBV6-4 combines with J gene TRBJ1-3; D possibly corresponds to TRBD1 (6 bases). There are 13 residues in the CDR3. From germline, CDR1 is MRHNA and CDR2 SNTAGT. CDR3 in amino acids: CASNRASRNTIYF. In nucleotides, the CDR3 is TGTGCCAGCAACAGGGCCTCTAGAAACACCATATATTTT.

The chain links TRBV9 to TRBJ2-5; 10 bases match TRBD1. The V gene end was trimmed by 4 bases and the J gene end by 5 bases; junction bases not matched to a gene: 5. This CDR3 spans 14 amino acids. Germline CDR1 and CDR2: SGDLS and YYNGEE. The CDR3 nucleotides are TGTGCCAGCAGCCCCGCGGGACAGGGGGAGACCCAGTACTTC. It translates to CASSPAGQGETQYF.

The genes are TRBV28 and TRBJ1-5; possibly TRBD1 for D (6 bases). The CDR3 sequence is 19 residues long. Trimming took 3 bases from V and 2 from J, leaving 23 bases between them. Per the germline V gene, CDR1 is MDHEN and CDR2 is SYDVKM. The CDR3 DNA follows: TGTGCCAGCAGTTTTAAGGTAGGGGGTAGGTTTTCCGGCAATCAGCCCCAGCATTTT. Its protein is CASSFKVGGRFSGNQPQHF.

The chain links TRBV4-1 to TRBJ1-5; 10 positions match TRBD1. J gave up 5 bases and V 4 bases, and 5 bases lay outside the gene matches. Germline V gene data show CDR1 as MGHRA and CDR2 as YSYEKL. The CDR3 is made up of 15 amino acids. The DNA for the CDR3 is TGCGCCAGCAGCCGGGGGACAGGGGTTTATCAGCCCCAGCATTTT. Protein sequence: CASSRGTGVYQPQHF.

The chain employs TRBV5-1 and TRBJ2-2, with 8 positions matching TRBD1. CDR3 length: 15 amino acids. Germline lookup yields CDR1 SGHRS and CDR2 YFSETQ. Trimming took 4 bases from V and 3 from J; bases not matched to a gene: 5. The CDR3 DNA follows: TGCGCCAGCAGCGACGGGACAGGTTACACCGGGGAGCTGTTTTTT. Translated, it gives CASSDGTGYTGELFF.

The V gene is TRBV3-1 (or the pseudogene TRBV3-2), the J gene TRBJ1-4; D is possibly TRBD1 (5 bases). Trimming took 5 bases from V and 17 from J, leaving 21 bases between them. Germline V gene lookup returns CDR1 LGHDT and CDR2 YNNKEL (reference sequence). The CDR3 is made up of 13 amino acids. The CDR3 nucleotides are TGTGCCAGCAGCAGGGCTAGGGGCACTGCGGCATTTTTT. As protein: CASSRARGTAAFF.

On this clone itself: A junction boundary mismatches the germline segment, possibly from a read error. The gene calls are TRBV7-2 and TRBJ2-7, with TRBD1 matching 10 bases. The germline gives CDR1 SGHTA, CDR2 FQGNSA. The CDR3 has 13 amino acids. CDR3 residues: CASSLAIDRGLSF. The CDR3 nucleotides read TGTGCCAGCAGCTTAGCTATAGACAGGGGGCTCTCCTTC. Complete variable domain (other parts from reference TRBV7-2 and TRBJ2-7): GAGVSQSPSNKVTEKGKDVELRCDPISGHTALYWYRQSLGQGLEFLIYFQGNSAPDKSGLPSDRFSAERTGGSVSTLTIQRTQQEDSAVYLCASSLAIDRGLSFGPGTRLTVT.

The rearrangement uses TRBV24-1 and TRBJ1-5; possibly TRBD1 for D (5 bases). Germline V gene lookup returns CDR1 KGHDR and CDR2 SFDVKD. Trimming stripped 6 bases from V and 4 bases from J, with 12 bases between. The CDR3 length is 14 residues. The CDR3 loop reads CATSPFGTNQPQHF. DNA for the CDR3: TGTGCCACCAGTCCCTTTGGGACTAATCAGCCCCAGCATTTT.

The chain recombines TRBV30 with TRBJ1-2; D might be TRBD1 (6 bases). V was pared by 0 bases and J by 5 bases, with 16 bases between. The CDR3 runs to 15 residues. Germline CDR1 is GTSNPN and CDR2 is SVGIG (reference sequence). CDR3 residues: CAWSVLADRGYGYTF. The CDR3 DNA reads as TGTGCCTGGAGTGTATTGGCGGACAGAGGGTATGGCTACACCTTC.

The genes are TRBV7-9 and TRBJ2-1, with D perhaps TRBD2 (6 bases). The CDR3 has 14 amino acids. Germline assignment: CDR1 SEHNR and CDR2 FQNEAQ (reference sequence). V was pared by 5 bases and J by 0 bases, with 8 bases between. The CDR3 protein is CASSISGSYNEQFF. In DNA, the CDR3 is TGTGCCAGCAGCATTAGCGGCTCCTACAATGAGCAGTTCTTC. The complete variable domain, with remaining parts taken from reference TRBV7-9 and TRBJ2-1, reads DTGVSQNPRHKITKRGQNVTFRCDPISEHNRLYWYRQTLGQGPEFLTYFQNEAQLEKSRLLSDRFSAERPKGSFSTLEIQRTEQGDSAMYLCASSISGSYNEQFFGPGTRLTVL.

The CDR3, as DNA: TGTGCCAGTATATCGCGCGGTAAAGGGGTCGGAAGGACTGAAGCTTTCTTT. It codes for CASISRGKGVGRTEAFF. The chain couples TRBV19 to TRBJ1-1, with a possible D match to TRBD1 (5 bases). Germline CDR1 reads LNHDA; CDR2 reads SQIVND (reference sequence). V was clipped by 7 bases and J by 5 bases, with 26 bases between them. The CDR3 extends over 17 amino acids.

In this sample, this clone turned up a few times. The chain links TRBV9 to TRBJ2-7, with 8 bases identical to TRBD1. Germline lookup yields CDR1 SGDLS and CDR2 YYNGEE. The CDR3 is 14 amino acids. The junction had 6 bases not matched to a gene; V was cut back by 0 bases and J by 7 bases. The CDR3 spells CASSVGQGAREQYF. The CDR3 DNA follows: TGTGCCAGCAGCGTAGGGCAGGGGGCTCGAGAGCAGTACTTC.

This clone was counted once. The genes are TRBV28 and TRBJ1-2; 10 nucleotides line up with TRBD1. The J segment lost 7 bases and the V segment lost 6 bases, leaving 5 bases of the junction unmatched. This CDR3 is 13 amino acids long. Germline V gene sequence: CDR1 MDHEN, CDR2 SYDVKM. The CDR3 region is CASRPGTGAGYTF. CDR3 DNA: TGTGCCAGCAGGCCCGGGACAGGGGCTGGCTACACCTTC.

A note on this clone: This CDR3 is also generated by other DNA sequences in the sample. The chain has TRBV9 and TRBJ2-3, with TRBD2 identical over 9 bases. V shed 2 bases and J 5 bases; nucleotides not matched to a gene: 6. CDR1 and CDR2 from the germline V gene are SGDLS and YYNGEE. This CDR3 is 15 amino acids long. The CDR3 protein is CASSVAGGPVDTQYF. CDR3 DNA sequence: TGTGCCAGCAGCGTGGCGGGAGGGCCAGTAGATACGCAGTATTTT.

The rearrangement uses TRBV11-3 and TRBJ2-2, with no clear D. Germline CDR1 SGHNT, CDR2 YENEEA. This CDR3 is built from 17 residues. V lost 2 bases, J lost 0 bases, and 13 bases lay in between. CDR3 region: CASSLFLGGANTGELFF. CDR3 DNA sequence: TGTGCCAGCAGCTTATTCCTTGGCGGAGCGAACACCGGGGAGCTGTTTTTT.

For the CDR3, the DNA is TGTGCCAGCAGGTCCACAGGAGCCTATGGCTACACCTTC. It codes for CASRSTGAYGYTF. The V and J genes are TRBV28 and TRBJ1-2; D may be TRBD1 (5 bases). The CDR3 is 13 residues long. V lost 6 bases and J lost 4, with 12 bases in between. Per germline, CDR1 MDHEN and CDR2 SYDVKM.